Shown below are 22 T cell receptor beta chains from a single sample sequenced in a study of blood T cell repertoires in COVID-19. TCRdb's table, derived via immunoSEQ multiplex PCR, lists solely in-frame clones and lacks some. The sample contains 100,000 or so clones, 85% of which appear only once. The sample consisted of peripheral blood. These receptor sequences come from a woman between 65 and 79 years old with active or convalescent COVID-19.

The chain has TRBV19 and TRBJ1-2, with TRBD1 as a possible D gene (6 bases). V lost 3 bases and J 0 bases, leaving 14 bases between the germline ends. The CDR3 consists of 16 residues. Germline loops: CDR1 LNHDA, CDR2 SQIVND (reference sequence). The CDR3 protein is CASSIPYRDPNYGYTF. CDR3 in DNA: TGTGCCAGTAGTATCCCCTACAGGGATCCTAACTATGGCTACACCTTC.

This chain joins TRBV9 and TRBJ2-5, with 10 bases lining up with TRBD1. J lost 4 bases, V lost 3 bases, and 6 bases had no gene match. The CDR3 length is 15 residues. Looked up from germline, CDR1 is SGDLS and CDR2 is YYNGEE. In DNA, the CDR3 is TGTGCCAGCAGCGCCCAGACAGGGGGCGGAGAGACCCAGTACTTC. It yields the protein CASSAQTGGGETQYF.

This clone was found a few times. This chain connects TRBV6-5 to TRBJ2-3, with 8 positions matching TRBD1. Germline trimming cut 8 bases from V and 4 bases from J; bases unmatched to any gene: 5. The length of the CDR3 is 13 residues. Per the germline V gene, CDR1 is MNHEY and CDR2 is SVGAGI. CDR3 nucleotide sequence: TGTGCCAGCCACGACAGGGGCCCAGATACGCAGTATTTT. Translation gives CASHDRGPDTQYF.

The J gene is TRBJ1-1, the V gene TRBV6-2 or TRBV6-3; weak D call: TRBD1 (6 bases). In germline, CDR1 is MNHEY, CDR2 SVGEGT. The CDR3 runs to 14 residues. Deletions cut 6 bases from V and 5 bases from J, with 16 bases between. Written as DNA, the CDR3 is TGTGCCAGCAGCCATACAGGGTGGGGGACTGAAGCTTTCTTT. This encodes CASSHTGWGTEAFF.

Concerning this clone: One junction end disagrees with the germline gene, perhaps due to a read error. V gene TRBV12-5 combines with J gene TRBJ1-1; weak D call: TRBD1 (5 bases). The CDR3 has 13 residues. Germline loops: CDR1 LGHNT, CDR2 FRNRAP. The CDR3, as DNA: TGTGCTAGTGGTTTGGGGCTGGACACTAAAGCTTTCTTT. Amino acid sequence: CASGLGLDTKAFF.

CDR3 amino acids: CASRKLAGVYNEQFF. CDR3 nucleotide sequence: TGTGCCAGCAGAAAACTAGCGGGAGTATACAATGAGCAGTTCTTC. The J gene is TRBJ2-1, the V gene TRBV28, with 11 bases that match TRBD2. Germline V gene lookup returns CDR1 MDHEN and CDR2 SYDVKM. The CDR3 contains 15 residues. Trimming removed 6 bases from V and 4 bases from J; junction bases left unmatched: 5.

The chain joins TRBV4-2 to TRBJ1-2; no definite D call. V lost 7 bases and J 5 bases, leaving 14 bases between the germline ends. There are 13 residues in the CDR3. The germline CDR1 and CDR2 sequences are LGHNA and YNFKEQ. DNA of the CDR3: TGTGCCAGCAAGAACTTAGGAGGGTATGGCTACACCTTC. It yields the protein CASKNLGGYGYTF.

This chain joins TRBV5-4 and TRBJ1-6, with D possibly TRBD1 on 5 matching bases. The length of the CDR3 is 17 residues. V was trimmed by 0 bases and J by 1 base, leaving 11 bases between them. Germline CDR1 is SGHNT and CDR2 is YYREEE (reference sequence). CDR3 sequence: CASSLVGGSSYNSPLHF. The CDR3 DNA reads as TGTGCCAGCAGCTTGGTGGGGGGGTCATCCTATAATTCACCCCTCCACTTT.

The table lists this clone with a few counts. The rearrangement uses TRBV6-5 and TRBJ2-7; the match to TRBD1 covers 8 bases. Trimming took 7 bases from V and 7 from J; bases not matched to a gene: 9. This CDR3 comprises 13 residues. Germline V gene data show CDR1 as MNHEY and CDR2 as SVGAGI. CDR3 sequence: CASNPGQGQEQYF. The CDR3 nucleotides are TGTGCCAGCAATCCCGGACAGGGTCAGGAGCAGTACTTC.

The chain has TRBV5-1 and TRBJ2-7, with 12 bases fitting TRBD2. The CDR3 spans 16 residues. Trimming took 4 bases from V and 0 from J; bases not matched to a gene: 5. The germline CDR1 and CDR2 sequences are SGHRS and YFSETQ. CDR3 coding DNA: TGCGCCAGCAGCCCCGGGACTAGCGGGTCCTCCTACGAGCAGTACTTC. The encoded protein is CASSPGTSGSSYEQYF.

The chain has TRBV5-6 and TRBJ2-1; unclear D gene. The germline V gene has CDR1 SGHDT and CDR2 YYEEEE. This CDR3 is built from 16 residues. Trimming shortened V by 4 bases and J by 2 bases, and 16 bases separated the two germline ends. The DNA of the CDR3 is TGTGCCAGCAGCCTCGATCTGAGTATGACCTACAATGAGCAGTTCTTC. Amino acid sequence: CASSLDLSMTYNEQFF.

The rearrangement uses TRBV5-1 and TRBJ2-2, with D perhaps matching TRBD1 (6 bases). The CDR3 sequence is 16 residues long. V was trimmed by 4 bases and J by 2 bases, leaving 15 bases between them. Germline CDR1 SGHRS, CDR2 YFSETQ. The CDR3 is CASSLEARGNTGELFF. In DNA form, the CDR3 reads TGCGCCAGCAGCCTAGAGGCCAGGGGTAACACCGGGGAGCTGTTTTTT.

The chain employs TRBV24-1 and TRBJ2-5, with 11 nucleotides matching TRBD2. The V gene's germline CDR1 is KGHDR and CDR2 SFDVKD. With V trimmed by 6 bases and J by 5 bases, 7 bases remained unmatched. The length of the CDR3 is 15 residues. CDR3 amino acids: CATSYSGGAWETQYF. The CDR3 DNA reads TGTGCCACCAGTTATAGCGGGGGGGCCTGGGAGACCCAGTACTTC.

The rearrangement links TRBV5-4 to TRBJ1-1; D gene ambiguous. The CDR3 runs to 15 residues. V lost 2 bases and J lost 6, with 17 bases in between. Germline-derived CDR1 and CDR2 are SGHNT and YYREEE (reference sequence). The CDR3 DNA sequence: TGTGCCAGCAGCTTATCGAGTTCAGGAGGCGCTGAAGCTTTCTTT. Translation: CASSLSSSGGAEAFF.

The chain uses TRBV2 and TRBJ1-4, with a possible D match to TRBD1 (6 bases). The V gene lost 7 bases and the J gene lost 8 bases, with 17 bases spanning the gap. This CDR3 is 14 amino acids long. CDR1 and CDR2 (germline): SNHLY, FYNNEI. The CDR3 nucleotides read TGTGCCAGCACTACGGGGGGGCTCGGGGAAAAACTGTTTTTT. This translates into CASTTGGLGEKLFF.

For this clone: The sample contains more than one DNA sequence encoding this CDR3. The J gene is TRBJ2-7, the V gene TRBV18, with TRBD1 matching over 8 bases. V lost 1 base and J lost 1; bases outside the gene matches: 3. Germline CDR1 is KGHSH and CDR2 is LQKENI. CDR3 size: 15 residues. CDR3 sequence reads: CASSPLGTGSYEQYF. The CDR3 DNA is TGTGCCAGCTCACCACTTGGGACAGGATCCTACGAGCAGTACTTC.

The V call is TRBV5-1, the J call TRBJ2-3; 10 nucleotides line up with TRBD2. The CDR3 is 15 amino acids. The V gene's germline CDR1 is SGHRS and CDR2 YFSETQ. The V gene end was trimmed by 6 bases and the J gene end by 5 bases; junction bases not matched to a gene: 9. The CDR3 bases are TGCGCCAGCATTTCAGCGGGAGGGCCCGTAGATACGCAGTATTTT. Amino acid sequence: CASISAGGPVDTQYF.

This clone was picked up a small number of times. The chain employs TRBV14 and TRBJ1-2, with TRBD1 matching 7 bases. Germline V gives CDR1 SGHDN, CDR2 FVKESK. With 1 base clipped from V and 5 bases from J, the junction kept 7 bases outside the gene matches. The CDR3 length is 15 residues. The CDR3 DNA follows: TGTGCCAGCAGCCAAGCCGGGGGACAGCGGTATGGCTACACCTTC. Its protein is CASSQAGGQRYGYTF.

This clone was counted a single time. The chain employs TRBV18 and TRBJ2-2; 9 bases are shared with TRBD2. Germline trimming cut 2 bases from V and 7 bases from J; bases unmatched to any gene: 5. The CDR3 has 15 amino acids. Germline V CDR1 and CDR2: KGHSH, LQKENI. This CDR3 is CASSPEREEVGELFF. CDR3 nucleotide sequence: TGTGCCAGCTCACCAGAGCGGGAGGAAGTCGGGGAGCTGTTTTTT.

The rearrangement uses TRBV5-4 and TRBJ2-7; 9 nucleotides line up with TRBD2. The V segment lost 0 bases and the J segment 4 bases; nucleotides outside the gene matches: 2. Germline V gene sequence: CDR1 SGHNT, CDR2 YYREEE (reference sequence). This CDR3 contains 14 residues. The DNA for the CDR3 is TGTGCCAGCAGCTTGGGTAGCGGGAGTTACGAGCAGTACTTC. Its translation is CASSLGSGSYEQYF.

The rearrangement joins TRBV20-1 to TRBJ1-1, with a weak D call TRBD1 (5 bases). Trimming shortened V by 3 bases and J by 1 base, and 15 bases separated the two germline ends. The CDR3 covers 15 residues. The V gene's germline CDR1 is DFQATT and CDR2 SNEGSKA (reference sequence). Written as DNA, the CDR3 is TGCAGTGCTAGTCGTGCCGTGCAGGGGAACACTGAAGCTTTCTTT. It is translated as CSASRAVQGNTEAFF.

The gene calls are TRBV24-1 and TRBJ1-5; TRBD1 matches 9 bases. The V and J ends lost 5 bases and 5 bases, in that order; junction bases with no gene match: 3. Germline V gene sequence: CDR1 KGHDR, CDR2 SFDVKD. The CDR3 consists of 14 residues. CDR3: CATSAGQGHQPQHF. Here the CDR3 DNA reads TGTGCCACCAGTGCTGGACAGGGGCATCAGCCCCAGCATTTT.